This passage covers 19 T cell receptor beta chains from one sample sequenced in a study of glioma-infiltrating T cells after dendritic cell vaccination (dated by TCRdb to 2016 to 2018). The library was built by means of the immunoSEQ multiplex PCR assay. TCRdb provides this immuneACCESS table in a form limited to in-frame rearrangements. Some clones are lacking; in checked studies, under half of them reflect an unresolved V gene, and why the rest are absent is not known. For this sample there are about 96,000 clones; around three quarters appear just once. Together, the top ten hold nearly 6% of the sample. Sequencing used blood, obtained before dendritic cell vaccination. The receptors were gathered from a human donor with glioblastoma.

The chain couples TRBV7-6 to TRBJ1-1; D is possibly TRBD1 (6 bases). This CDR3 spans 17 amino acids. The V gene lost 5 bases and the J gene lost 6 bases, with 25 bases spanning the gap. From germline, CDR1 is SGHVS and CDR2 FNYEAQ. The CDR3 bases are TGTGCCAGCAGCCCCAACCCCGACAGGCCGCAGGACGCTGAAGCTTTCTTT. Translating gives CASSPNPDRPQDAEAFF.

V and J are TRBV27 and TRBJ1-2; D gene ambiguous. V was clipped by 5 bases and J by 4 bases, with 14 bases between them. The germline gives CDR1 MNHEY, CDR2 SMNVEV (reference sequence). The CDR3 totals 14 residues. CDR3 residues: CASSPNLGAYGYTF. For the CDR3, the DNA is TGTGCCAGCAGTCCAAATCTCGGTGCCTATGGCTACACCTTC.

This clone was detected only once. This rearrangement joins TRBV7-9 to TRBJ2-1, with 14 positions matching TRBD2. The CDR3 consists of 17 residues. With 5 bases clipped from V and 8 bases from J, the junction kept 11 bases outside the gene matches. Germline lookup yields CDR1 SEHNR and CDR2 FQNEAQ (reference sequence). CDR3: CASSRLTGLAGEYEQFF. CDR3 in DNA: TGTGCCAGCAGCCGCCTCACGGGACTAGCGGGGGAGTATGAGCAGTTCTTC.

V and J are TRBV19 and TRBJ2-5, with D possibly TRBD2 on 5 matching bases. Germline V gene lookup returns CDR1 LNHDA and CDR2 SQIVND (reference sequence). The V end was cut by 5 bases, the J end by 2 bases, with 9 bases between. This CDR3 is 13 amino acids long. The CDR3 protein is CASSGLLQETQYF. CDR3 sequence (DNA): TGTGCCAGTAGTGGACTTTTGCAAGAGACCCAGTACTTC.

Here the CDR3 DNA reads TGTGCCAGCTCACCATATAGGGAGGACAAGCTGACTTTCTTT. This sequence encodes CASSPYREDKLTFF. The chain is built from TRBV18 and TRBJ1-1, with D possibly being TRBD1 (5 bases). The CDR3 is 14 residues long. V was trimmed by 2 bases and J by 12 bases, leaving 19 bases between them. Germline V gives CDR1 KGHSH, CDR2 LQKENI.

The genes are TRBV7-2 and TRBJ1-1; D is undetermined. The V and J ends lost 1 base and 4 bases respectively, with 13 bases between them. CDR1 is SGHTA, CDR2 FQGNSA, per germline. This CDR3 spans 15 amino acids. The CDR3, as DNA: TGTGCCAGCAGCTTAGATGTGGGTTCGGGCACTGAAGCTTTCTTT. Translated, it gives CASSLDVGSGTEAFF.

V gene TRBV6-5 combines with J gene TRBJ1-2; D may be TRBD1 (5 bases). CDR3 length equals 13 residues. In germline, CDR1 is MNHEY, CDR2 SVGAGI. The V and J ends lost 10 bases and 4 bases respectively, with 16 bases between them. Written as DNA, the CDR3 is TGTGCCATCTCCTCGACAGTTTCCTATGGCTACACCTTC. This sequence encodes CAISSTVSYGYTF.

The CDR3 sequence: CAWSVEDNTEAFF. In nucleotides, the CDR3 is TGTGCCTGGAGTGTAGAGGATAACACTGAAGCTTTCTTT. V usage is TRBV30 and J usage is TRBJ1-1; D gene uncertain. CDR1 and CDR2 from the germline V gene are GTSNPN and SVGIG (reference sequence). The ends were cut back, 0 bases at V and 2 bases at J, with 7 bases in the middle. This CDR3 is built from 13 residues.

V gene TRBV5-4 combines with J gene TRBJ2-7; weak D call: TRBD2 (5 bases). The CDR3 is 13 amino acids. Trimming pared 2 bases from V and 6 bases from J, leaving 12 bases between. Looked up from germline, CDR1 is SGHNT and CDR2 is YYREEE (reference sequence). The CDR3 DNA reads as TGTGCCAGCAGCTTCGACTACGGGGTCGAGCAGTACTTC. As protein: CASSFDYGVEQYF.

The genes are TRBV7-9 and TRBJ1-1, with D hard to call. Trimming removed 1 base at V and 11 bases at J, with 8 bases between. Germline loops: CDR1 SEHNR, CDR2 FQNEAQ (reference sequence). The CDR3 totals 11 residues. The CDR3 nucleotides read TGTGCCAGCAGCTTAGAGCGAGTGGCTTTCTTT. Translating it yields CASSLERVAFF.

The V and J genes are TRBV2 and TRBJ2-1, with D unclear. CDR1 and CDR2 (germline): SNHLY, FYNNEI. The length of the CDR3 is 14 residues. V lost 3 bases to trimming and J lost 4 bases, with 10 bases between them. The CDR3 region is CASSEAVPYNEQFF. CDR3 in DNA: TGTGCCAGCAGTGAGGCAGTACCTTACAATGAGCAGTTCTTC.

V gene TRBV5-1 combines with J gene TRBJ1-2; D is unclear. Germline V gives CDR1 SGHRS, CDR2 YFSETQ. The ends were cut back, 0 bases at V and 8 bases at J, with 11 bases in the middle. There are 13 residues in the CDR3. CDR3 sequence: CASSLEEERGYTF. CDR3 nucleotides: TGCGCCAGCAGCTTGGAGGAAGAGCGGGGCTACACCTTC.

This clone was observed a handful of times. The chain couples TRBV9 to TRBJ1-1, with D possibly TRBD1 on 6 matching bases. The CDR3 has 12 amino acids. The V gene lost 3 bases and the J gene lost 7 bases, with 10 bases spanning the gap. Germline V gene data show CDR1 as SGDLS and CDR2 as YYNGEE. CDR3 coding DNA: TGTGCCAGCAGCGCCGAACAGGGTGAAGCTTTCTTT. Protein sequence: CASSAEQGEAFF.

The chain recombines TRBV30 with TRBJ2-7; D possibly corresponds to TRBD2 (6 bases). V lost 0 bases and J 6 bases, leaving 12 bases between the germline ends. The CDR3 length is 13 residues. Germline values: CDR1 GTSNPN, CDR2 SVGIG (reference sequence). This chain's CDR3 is CAWSVGGIGEQYF. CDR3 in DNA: TGTGCCTGGAGTGTAGGAGGGATAGGCGAGCAGTACTTC.

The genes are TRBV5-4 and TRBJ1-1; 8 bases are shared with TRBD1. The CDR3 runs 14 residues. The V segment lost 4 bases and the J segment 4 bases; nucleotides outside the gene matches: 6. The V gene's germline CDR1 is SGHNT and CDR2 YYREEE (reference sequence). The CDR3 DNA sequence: TGTGCCAGCAGCACGGGACAGGAGTTCACTGAAGCTTTCTTT. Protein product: CASSTGQEFTEAFF.

The CDR3 bases are TGCGCCAGCAGCTTGGAGACAGGGTCGGGCACTGAAGCTTTCTTT. Translated, it gives CASSLETGSGTEAFF. The chain joins TRBV5-1 to TRBJ1-1; TRBD1 aligns across 7 bases. Per germline, CDR1 SGHRS and CDR2 YFSETQ. The CDR3 is made up of 15 amino acids. V shed 0 bases, J shed 4 bases, and the junction held 6 bases outside the gene matches.

The CDR3 region has the DNA TGCGCCAGCAGCTTTACAGGGGGAGGCTACACCTTC. Its translation is CASSFTGGGYTF. The chain joins TRBV5-1 to TRBJ1-2; 8 bases map to TRBD1. This CDR3 region has 12 residues. Looked up from germline, CDR1 is SGHRS and CDR2 is YFSETQ. The junction had 2 bases not matched to a gene; V was cut back by 2 bases and J by 8 bases.

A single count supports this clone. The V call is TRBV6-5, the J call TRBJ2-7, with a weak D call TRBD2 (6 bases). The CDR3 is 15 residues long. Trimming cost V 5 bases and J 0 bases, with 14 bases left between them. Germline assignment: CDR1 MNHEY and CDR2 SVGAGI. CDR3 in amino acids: CASSLEGGGSYEQYF. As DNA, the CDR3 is TGTGCCAGCAGTCTGGAGGGAGGAGGCTCCTACGAGCAGTACTTC.

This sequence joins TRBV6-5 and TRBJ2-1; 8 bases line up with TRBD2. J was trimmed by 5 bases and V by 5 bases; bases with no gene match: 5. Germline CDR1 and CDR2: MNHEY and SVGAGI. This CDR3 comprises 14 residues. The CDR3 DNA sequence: TGTGCCAGCAGTCGTCTAGCGGGTCACAATGAGCAGTTCTTC. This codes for CASSRLAGHNEQFF.